This entry lists 12 T cell receptor beta chains sequenced from one sample in a study of early T cells in non-severe SARS-CoV-2 infection. TCRdb recomputed calls from the 5' RACE reads with MiXCR, one row per CDR3 protein. The sample lists some 30,000 distinct CDR3 sequences; approximately 5.3% were seen once. The source material was whole blood. The receptor set was obtained from an adult who was a healthcare worker with PCR-confirmed SARS-CoV-2 infection or an uninfected control (not recorded which).

This clonotype was observed a few times. The chain links TRBV10-3 to TRBJ2-1; 7 nucleotides agree with TRBD2. The germline V gene encodes CDR1 ENHRY and CDR2 SYGVKD. CDR3 length equals 14 residues. V trimming: 0 bases; J trimming: 6 bases; junction bases outside the gene matches: 2. In DNA form, the CDR3 reads TGTGCCATCAGTGAGTCGCCGGGGGGCAATGAGCAGTTCTTC. Amino acid sequence: CAISESPGGNEQFF.

This clonotype was counted ten times or more. This chain connects TRBV12-3 or TRBV12-4 to TRBJ1-2; no clear D. Trimming shortened V by 1 base and J by 4 bases, and 16 bases separated the two germline ends. The CDR3 is made up of 16 amino acids. In nucleotides, the CDR3 is TGTGCCAGCAGTTTAGATGTAAAGGAACCAATCTATGGCTACACCTTC. Encoded protein: CASSLDVKEPIYGYTF.

This clonotype showed up many times. The chain recombines TRBV7-6 with TRBJ1-4; D is perhaps TRBD1 (6 bases). CDR3 length equals 17 residues. Germline CDR1 is SGHVS and CDR2 is FNYEAQ. V dropped 1 base and J dropped 7 bases, with 19 bases sitting between them. The CDR3 is CASSLVGGGPGVEKLFF. The CDR3 bases are TGTGCCAGCAGCTTAGTCGGGGGGGGCCCGGGTGTTGAAAAACTGTTTTTT. The full variable domain, with the rest looked up from reference TRBV7-6 and TRBJ1-4, is GAGVSQSPRYKVTKRGQDVALRCDPISGHVSLYWYRQALGQGPEFLTYFNYEAQQDKSGLPNDRFSAERPEGSISTLTIQRTEQRDSAMYRCASSLVGGGPGVEKLFFGSGTQLSVL.

This clonotype was seen at least ten times. The chain combines TRBV6-2 or TRBV6-3 with TRBJ2-3; D uncertain. Germline lookup yields CDR1 MNHEY and CDR2 SVGEGT. Trimming pared 8 bases from V and 2 bases from J, leaving 14 bases between. CDR3 length: 14 residues. CDR3 DNA: TGTGCCAGCGCGTTAGGATCTCCCACAGATACGCAGTATTTT. This sequence encodes CASALGSPTDTQYF.

The sample holds many counts of this clonotype. J is TRBJ2-7 and V is TRBV10-3; 8 nucleotides agree with TRBD2. The CDR3 has 14 amino acids. The germline CDR1 and CDR2 sequences are ENHRY and SYGVKD. Unmatched junction bases numbered 9, after V lost 4 bases and J lost 7 bases. CDR3 sequence reads: CAISVSREAREQYF. The CDR3 bases are TGTGCCATCAGTGTCTCGCGGGAGGCGAGGGAGCAGTACTTC.

This clonotype was seen more than once but under ten times. The chain is built from TRBV2 and TRBJ2-7, with 9 bases lining up with TRBD1. Germline-derived CDR1 and CDR2 are SNHLY and FYNNEI. CDR3 length: 14 amino acids. The ends lost 4 bases at V and 4 bases at J; junction bases unmatched: 5. As DNA, the CDR3 is TGTGCCAGCAGTGTCAACAGGGGGCAGTACGAGCAGTACTTC. Translation: CASSVNRGQYEQYF. Looking up the rest from reference TRBV2 and TRBJ2-7 gives the full variable domain: EPEVTQTPSHQVTQMGQEVILRCVPISNHLYFYWYRQILGQKVEFLVSFYNNEISEKSEIFDDQFSVERPDGSNFTLKIRSTKLEDSAMYFCASSVNRGQYEQYFGPGTRLTVT.

The rearrangement uses TRBV7-6 and TRBJ2-5; 8 bases are a match to TRBD2. The CDR3 loop spans 15 amino acids. The germline V gene has CDR1 SGHVS and CDR2 FNYEAQ. Germline trimming cut 5 bases from V and 4 bases from J; bases unmatched to any gene: 9. The CDR3 bases are TGTGCCAGCAGCGGGCGGACTAGCCGAGGAGAGACCCAGTACTTC. Protein sequence: CASSGRTSRGETQYF.

This clonotype was seen at least ten times. The chain is built from TRBV12-3 or TRBV12-4 and TRBJ1-2; D is perhaps TRBD1 (5 bases). V was pared by 1 base and J by 4 bases, with 16 bases between. This CDR3 region has 16 residues. This CDR3 reads CASSLGGGRESYGYTF. DNA of the CDR3: TGTGCCAGCAGTTTAGGCGGGGGAAGGGAAAGCTATGGCTACACCTTC.

This clonotype appeared a few times. The V call is TRBV4-2, the J call TRBJ2-2; D might be TRBD2 (6 bases). This CDR3 has 15 amino acids. CDR1 and CDR2 (germline): LGHNA, YNFKEQ. The ends were cut back, 6 bases at V and 0 bases at J, with 11 bases in the middle. CDR3 bases: TGTGCCAGCAGGTCCGGAGGGGCGAACACCGGGGAGCTGTTTTTT. Translating it yields CASRSGGANTGELFF.

In this sample, this clonotype turned up many times. V is TRBV19 and J is TRBJ1-2; D remains unclear. V was shortened by 4 bases and J by 2 bases, with 5 bases between the two germline ends. Germline CDR1 is LNHDA and CDR2 is SQIVND (reference sequence). CDR3 length: 12 amino acids. CDR3 sequence reads: CASSRINYGYTF. The CDR3, as DNA: TGTGCCAGTAGTAGGATCAACTATGGCTACACCTTC. The whole variable domain, remainder taken from reference TRBV19 and TRBJ1-2, is DGGITQSPKYLFRKEGQNVTLSCEQNLNHDAMYWYRQDPGQGLRLIYYSQIVNDFQKGDIAEGYSVSREKKESFPLTVTSAQKNPTAFYLCASSRINYGYTFGSGTRLTVV.

On this clonotype: This may stem from a read error, because a much larger clone lies one nucleotide away. The V and J genes are TRBV4-1 and TRBJ2-7, with 9 bases lining up with TRBD1. The CDR3 extends over 15 amino acids. Losses at the gene ends were 0 bases for V and 6 bases for J; bases not matched to a gene: 6. Germline loops: CDR1 MGHRA, CDR2 YSYEKL. The CDR3 coding sequence is TGCGCCAGCAGCCAAGAGGACAGGGGCAACTTCGAGCAGTACTTC. It yields the protein CASSQEDRGNFEQYF.

This clonotype was seen a few times. This chain uses TRBV7-8 with TRBJ1-4; no clear D. The CDR3 length is 10 residues. Germline-derived CDR1 and CDR2 are SGHVS and FQNEAQ. V gave up 8 bases and J gave up 8 bases, with 6 bases separating them. CDR3 loop: CASPREKLFF. DNA for the CDR3: TGTGCCAGCCCCCGGGAAAAACTGTTTTTT.